Following are 31 T cell receptor beta chains from one sample sequenced in a study of blood T cells in healthy people across ages. Sample-barcoded 5' priming and a J-beta primer mix drove a second PCR of 7 to 11 cycles. TCRdb reanalysed the 5' RACE reads using MiXCR and keeps one entry per CDR3 protein. The sample has 600,000 to 800,000 distinct CDR3 sequences; 21% are singletons. The sample consisted of blood. These receptors were taken from a man aged 65 to 79 in good health.

This clonotype has only a few counts. A much larger clone differs from this one at a single base, so this may be a read error. The rearrangement uses TRBV18 and TRBJ2-5; maybe TRBD1 (5 bases). The J call is uncertain, as TRBJ2-7 better fits the DNA end. From germline, CDR1 is KGHSH and CDR2 LQKENI. The CDR3 loop spans 11 amino acids. The CDR3: CASNQGNEQYF. The CDR3 nucleotides read TGTGCCAGCAATCAGGGTAACGAGCAGTACTTC.

Written as DNA, the CDR3 is TGTGCCAGCAGCTTGTGGGACAGGGAGACCTACGAGCAGTACTTC. It specifies CASSLWDRETYEQYF. The chain combines TRBV5-6 with TRBJ2-7, with TRBD1 identical over 9 bases. V shed 1 base and J 2 bases; nucleotides not matched to a gene: 4. The CDR3 has 15 residues. Germline CDR1 SGHDT, CDR2 YYEEEE. The full variable domain, rest sourced from reference TRBV5-6 and TRBJ2-7, is DAGVTQSPTHLIKTRGQQVTLRCSPKSGHDTVSWYQQALGQGPQFIFQYYEEEERQRGNFPDRFSGHQFPNYSSELNVNALLLGDSALYLCASSLWDRETYEQYFGPGTRLTVT.

In the case of this clonotype: The germline gene is not matched at one end of the junction; a read error may be the cause. This chain joins TRBV5-6 and TRBJ2-2; no definite D call. CDR3 length: 14 amino acids. Germline CDR1 and CDR2: SGHDT and YYEEEE. The CDR3 loop reads CASSDGPNTEELFF. The DNA of the CDR3 is TGTGCCAGCAGCGATGGACCGAACACCGAGGAGCTGTTTTTT.

This clonotype was found a few times. CDR3 region: CASSLDRVGGYTF. The CDR3, as DNA: TGTGCCAGCAGCCTTGACAGGGTCGGAGGCTACACCTTC. This sequence joins TRBV28 and TRBJ1-2; 7 bases agree with TRBD1. This CDR3 comprises 13 residues. Germline CDR1 and CDR2: MDHEN and SYDVKM. The J segment lost 8 bases and the V segment lost 6 bases, leaving 9 bases of the junction unmatched.

This clonotype has only a few counts. The chain employs TRBV7-9 and TRBJ2-5; D is possibly TRBD1 or TRBD2 (6 bases each). Trimming stripped 5 bases from V and 4 bases from J, with 14 bases between. Germline CDR1 SEHNR, CDR2 FQNEAQ (reference sequence). The length of the CDR3 is 14 residues. In nucleotides, the CDR3 is TGTGCCAGCAGCGATAAAGGGGGGAGAGAGACCCAGTACTTC. Protein: CASSDKGGRETQYF.

This clonotype has a count of ten or more. The V and J genes are TRBV9 and TRBJ1-3; D unclear. CDR1 is SGDLS, CDR2 YYNGEE, per germline. CDR3 length: 13 residues. V shed 1 base and J shed 0 bases, with 2 bases lying between them. The CDR3: CASSVNSGNTIYF. CDR3 in DNA: TGTGCCAGCAGCGTAAACTCTGGAAACACCATATATTTT.

V is TRBV4-1 and J is TRBJ2-1; 8 positions agree with TRBD1. The J call may be wrong; the DNA end is better matched by TRBJ2-5. The CDR3 totals 14 residues. CDR1 is MGHRA, CDR2 YSYEKL, per germline. The chain's CDR3 is CASKEDRVTETQYF. CDR3 coding DNA: TGCGCCAGCAAGGAGGACAGGGTGACGGAGACCCAGTACTTC.

This clonotype has only a few counts. A junction end diverges from the germline sequence, so it may reflect a read error. The chain employs TRBV25-1 and TRBJ2-3, with TRBD1 as a possible D gene (6 bases). CDR1 is MGHDK and CDR2 is SYGVNS in the germline V gene. There are 15 residues in the CDR3. Here the CDR3 reads CASSESSWRTDAQYF. Here the CDR3 DNA reads TGTGCCAGCAGTGAATCGTCTTGGAGGACAGATGCGCAGTATTTT.

The chain links TRBV12-5 to TRBJ2-5, with 13 nucleotides matching TRBD2. The DNA end lines up better with TRBJ2-7; the J call may be wrong. Germline CDR1 and CDR2: LGHNT and FRNRAP. The CDR3 loop spans 17 amino acids. CDR3 DNA sequence: TGTGCTAGTGGTTTGCCTCTGGGACTAGCGGGACAACACGAGCAGTACTTC. Its protein product is CASGLPLGLAGQHEQYF.

This clonotype was seen at least ten times. The rearrangement uses TRBV28 and TRBJ2-3; D is unclear. Germline V gene data show CDR1 as MDHEN and CDR2 as SYDVKM. The CDR3 loop spans 13 amino acids. The V end was cut by 7 bases, the J end by 2 bases, with 10 bases between. For the CDR3, the DNA is TGTGCCAGCAAAAGTCAGTCCACAGATACGCAGTATTTT. Its protein product is CASKSQSTDTQYF.

This clonotype was seen ten or more times. The chain links TRBV29-1 to TRBJ2-5; no clear D gene. Germline assignment: CDR1 SQVTM and CDR2 ANQGSEA. This CDR3 spans 11 amino acids. With 7 bases removed from V and 5 bases from J, the gap between germline ends came to 11 bases. The CDR3 spells CSANSYETQYF. The CDR3 bases are TGCAGCGCCAATTCTTACGAGACCCAGTACTTC.

This clonotype was seen at least ten times. The V gene is TRBV5-1, the J gene TRBJ2-1, with 15 positions matching TRBD2. CDR1 is SGHRS and CDR2 is YFSETQ in the germline V gene. Trimming cost V 4 bases and J 8 bases; bases outside gene matches: 4. This CDR3 has 15 amino acids. CDR3 sequence: CASSQGLAGGDEQFF. Here the CDR3 DNA reads TGCGCCAGCAGCCAGGGACTAGCGGGAGGTGATGAGCAGTTCTTC.

This clonotype was seen only a few times. V gene TRBV4-1 combines with J gene TRBJ2-3; no definite D call. CDR3 length: 13 residues. Trimming removed 3 bases from V and 6 bases from J, with 10 bases in between. The germline V gene has CDR1 MGHRA and CDR2 YSYEKL. In DNA, the CDR3 is TGCGCCAGCAGCCACCGACTCTCTGATACGCAGTATTTT. It yields the protein CASSHRLSDTQYF.

This clonotype was recorded a few times. The V call is TRBV28, the J call TRBJ1-5; possible D gene TRBD1, 5 bases. Trimming left V 5 bases short and J 4 bases short, with 9 bases between. The CDR3 has 13 residues. Germline values: CDR1 MDHEN, CDR2 SYDVKM. CDR3 protein: CASSPPGNQPQHF. The CDR3 region has the DNA TGTGCCAGCAGTCCTCCAGGGAATCAGCCCCAGCATTTT.

The J gene is TRBJ2-7, the V gene TRBV18; 14 bases are shared with TRBD2. The trim removed 3 bases at V and 3 bases at J, leaving 4 bases unmatched. The CDR3 sequence is 16 residues long. The germline V gene has CDR1 KGHSH and CDR2 LQKENI. The CDR3 loop is CASSPGTSGSGYEQYF. In DNA, the CDR3 is TGTGCCAGCTCACCGGGGACTAGCGGGAGTGGCTACGAGCAGTACTTC. The full variable domain, with the rest looked up from reference TRBV18 and TRBJ2-7, is NAGVMQNPRHLVRRRGQEARLRCSPMKGHSHVYWYRQLPEEGLKFMVYLQKENIIDESGMPKERFSAEFPKEGPSILRIQQVVRGDSAAYFCASSPGTSGSGYEQYFGPGTRLTVT.

This clonotype has just a few counts. This chain uses TRBV3-1 with TRBJ2-1, with D tentatively TRBD1 or TRBD2 (5 bases each). The germline V and J ends were trimmed by 2 bases and 5 bases, with 10 bases remaining between them. The CDR3 runs 14 residues. Germline CDR1 LGHDT, CDR2 YNNKEL (reference sequence). The CDR3, as DNA: TGTGCCAGCAGCCAAAGGGACGCCGACAATGAGCAGTTCTTC. This sequence encodes CASSQRDADNEQFF.

Only a few counts were recorded for this clonotype. The V gene is TRBV7-2, the J gene TRBJ1-6; maybe TRBD1 (6 bases). The length of the CDR3 is 17 residues. V was pared by 3 bases and J by 4 bases, with 16 bases between. Germline CDR1 and CDR2: SGHTA and FQGNSA. As DNA, the CDR3 is TGTGCCAGCAGCTTTGGACAGCATCCTACTTATAATTCACCCCTCCACTTT. Its translation: CASSFGQHPTYNSPLHF. Full variable domain (missing parts from reference TRBV7-2 and TRBJ1-6): GAGVSQSPSNKVTEKGKDVELRCDPISGHTALYWYRQSLGQGLEFLIYFQGNSAPDKSGLPSDRFSAERTGGSVSTLTIQRTQQEDSAVYLCASSFGQHPTYNSPLHFGNGTRLTVT.

A few counts support this clonotype. The chain is built from TRBV20-1 and TRBJ1-4; 9 bases are a match to TRBD1. The CDR3 totals 15 residues. J was trimmed by 11 bases and V by 3 bases; bases with no gene match: 13. Germline V gives CDR1 DFQATT, CDR2 SNEGSKA (reference sequence). CDR3 amino acids: CSASAPGTGLEKLFF. In DNA form, the CDR3 reads TGCAGTGCTAGTGCACCCGGGACAGGGCTTGAGAAACTGTTTTTT.

The chain carries TRBV12-3 or TRBV12-4 and TRBJ1-3, with D perhaps matching TRBD1 (5 bases). The CDR3 has 16 residues. With 5 bases removed from V and 2 bases from J, the gap between germline ends came to 16 bases. The CDR3 DNA reads as TGTGCCAGCAGTCCGGCGGGGCGGAGCCCTGGAAACACCATATATTTT. Amino acid sequence: CASSPAGRSPGNTIYF.

The chain is built from TRBV6-4 and TRBJ1-1; D is unclear. The CDR3 runs 14 residues. V lost 6 bases to trimming and J lost 0 bases, with 11 bases between them. CDR1 MRHNA and CDR2 SNTAGT come from the germline V gene. The CDR3 is CASRNTDMNTEAFF. DNA for the CDR3: TGTGCCAGCAGAAACACAGACATGAACACTGAAGCTTTCTTT.

This clonotype was counted a few times. The chain recombines TRBV5-4 with TRBJ2-1; the D gene is possibly TRBD2 (7 bases). Germline CDR1 and CDR2: SGHNT and YYREEE (reference sequence). The CDR3 loop spans 16 amino acids. Trimming pared 7 bases from V and 0 bases from J, leaving 17 bases between. The chain's CDR3 is CASGEGGRGSYNEQFF. The CDR3 DNA sequence: TGTGCCAGCGGGGAGGGGGGCAGGGGCTCCTACAATGAGCAGTTCTTC.

The J gene is TRBJ1-3, the V gene TRBV2, with a tentative D call TRBD1 (6 bases). The CDR3 loop spans 15 amino acids. V was cut by 5 bases and J by 0 bases, with 11 bases left in between. Germline V CDR1 and CDR2: SNHLY, FYNNEI. The CDR3 is CASSWTASSGNTIYF. For the CDR3, the DNA is TGTGCCAGCAGTTGGACAGCGAGCTCTGGAAACACCATATATTTT. Filled out from reference TRBV2 and TRBJ1-3, the complete variable domain reads EPEVTQTPSHQVTQMGQEVILRCVPISNHLYFYWYRQILGQKVEFLVSFYNNEISEKSEIFDDQFSVERPDGSNFTLKIRSTKLEDSAMYFCASSWTASSGNTIYFGEGSWLTVV.

This clonotype was seen ten or more times. CDR3 bases: TGTGCCAGCAGCATACAGGGGGCGCTTAACCAAGAGACCCAGTACTTC. As protein: CASSIQGALNQETQYF. The chain uses TRBV5-8 and TRBJ2-5; 9 positions match TRBD1. Germline values: CDR1 SGHTS, CDR2 YDEGEE. The V gene end was trimmed by 4 bases and the J gene end by 0 bases; junction bases not matched to a gene: 7. The CDR3 consists of 16 residues.

V is TRBV21-1 and J is TRBJ2-7; the table's TRBD1 call for D was not verified on the DNA. TRBV21-1 has pseudogene status. There are 14 residues in the CDR3. The chain's CDR3 is CASSTGTESYEQYF. The CDR3 coding sequence is TGTGCCAGCAGCACCGGGACAGAGTCCTACGAGCAGTACTTC.

This clonotype was counted between two and nine times. The V call is TRBV7-9, the J call TRBJ2-1; 8 positions match TRBD2. V shed 4 bases, J shed 8 bases, and the junction held 10 bases outside the gene matches. This CDR3 comprises 15 residues. Germline CDR1 and CDR2: SEHNR and FQNEAQ (reference sequence). Written as DNA, the CDR3 is TGTGCCAGCAGCTCCCTCGTCGGGAGGGCATATGAGCAGTTCTTC. It is translated as CASSSLVGRAYEQFF. The full variable domain, completed using reference TRBV7-9 and TRBJ2-1, is DTGVSQNPRHKITKRGQNVTFRCDPISEHNRLYWYRQTLGQGPEFLTYFQNEAQLEKSRLLSDRFSAERPKGSFSTLEIQRTEQGDSAMYLCASSSLVGRAYEQFFGPGTRLTVL.

This clonotype was recorded at least ten times. The V gene is TRBV4-1, the J gene TRBJ1-4; D gene unclear. Germline V gene data show CDR1 as MGHRA and CDR2 as YSYEKL. Trimming left V 0 bases short and J 3 bases short, with 8 bases between. There are 15 residues in the CDR3. The CDR3: CASSQDPGSNEKLFF. The CDR3 nucleotides are TGCGCCAGCAGCCAAGATCCGGGATCTAATGAAAAACTGTTTTTT.

The chain joins TRBV5-1 to TRBJ2-3; D unclear. This CDR3 has 11 amino acids. CDR1 and CDR2 (germline): SGHRS, YFSETQ. The V gene lost 4 bases and the J gene lost 5 bases, with 5 bases spanning the gap. In DNA form, the CDR3 reads TGCGCCAGCAGCGGCGTAGATACGCAGTATTTT. Its translation: CASSGVDTQYF.

About this clonotype: Possible read error: a much larger clone is one base away. The rearrangement uses TRBV20-1 and TRBJ2-1; D may be TRBD2 (6 bases). This CDR3 region has 13 residues. In germline, CDR1 is DFQATT, CDR2 SNEGSKA (reference sequence). Trimming took off 6 bases at V and 6 bases at J, with 15 bases between the two ends. DNA for the CDR3: TGCAGTGCCGGACGGGGGTCGGGCAATGAGCAGTTCTTC. This codes for CSAGRGSGNEQFF.

The chain employs TRBV7-2 and TRBJ1-5; 7 nucleotides agree with TRBD1. The germline CDR1 and CDR2 sequences are SGHTA and FQGNSA. V was clipped by 5 bases and J by 7 bases; unmatched bases: 5. The CDR3 extends over 13 amino acids. Written as DNA, the CDR3 is TGTGCCAGCAGCCGGACAGGACTCCAGCCCCAGCATTTT. This translates into CASSRTGLQPQHF. Based on the CDR3 plus reference TRBV7-2 and TRBJ1-5, the full variable domain is GAGVSQSPSNKVTEKGKDVELRCDPISGHTALYWYRQSLGQGLEFLIYFQGNSAPDKSGLPSDRFSAERTGGSVSTLTIQRTQQEDSAVYLCASSRTGLQPQHFGDGTRLSIL.

The J gene is TRBJ2-1, the V gene TRBV29-1; D unclear. Germline V gives CDR1 SQVTM, CDR2 ANQGSEA. Trimming pared 5 bases from V and 6 bases from J, leaving 11 bases between. The CDR3 covers 12 residues. CDR3 sequence (DNA): TGCAGCGTTCGGTTGGCTTTCAATGAGCAGTTCTTC. This sequence encodes CSVRLAFNEQFF.

The rearrangement uses TRBV29-1 and TRBJ2-1; D not certain. Looked up from germline, CDR1 is SQVTM and CDR2 is ANQGSEA. The V gene lost 2 bases and the J gene lost 9 bases, with 17 bases spanning the gap. This CDR3 contains 14 residues. The CDR3 nucleotides are TGCAGCGTTGAACCGTTAAGGCTTGATGGTGAGCAGTTCTTC. It specifies CSVEPLRLDGEQFF.